This T cell receptor (beta chain) is drawn from a study of T cell changes during pregnancy in multiple sclerosis. This CDR3 contains 12 residues. V trimming: 6 bases; J trimming: 3 bases; junction bases outside the gene matches: 4. Germline assignment: CDR1 SQVTM and CDR2 ANQGSEA. Clones were read by immunoSEQ multiplex PCR, and TCRdb kept only the in-frame ones, dropping some. The data show 65,000 to 90,000 clones, with 80% to 95% seen just once and under 2% held by the top ten. This receptor was obtained from a female donor with multiple sclerosis, enrolled in a pregnancy study. This material consisted of peripheral blood, taken in the second trimester of pregnancy. This chain connects TRBV29-1 to TRBJ2-7; 8 nucleotides align to TRBD1. The CDR3 nucleotides are TGCAGCGTCGGGGACAGGTTCTACGAGCAGTACTTC. Translating gives CSVGDRFYEQYF.